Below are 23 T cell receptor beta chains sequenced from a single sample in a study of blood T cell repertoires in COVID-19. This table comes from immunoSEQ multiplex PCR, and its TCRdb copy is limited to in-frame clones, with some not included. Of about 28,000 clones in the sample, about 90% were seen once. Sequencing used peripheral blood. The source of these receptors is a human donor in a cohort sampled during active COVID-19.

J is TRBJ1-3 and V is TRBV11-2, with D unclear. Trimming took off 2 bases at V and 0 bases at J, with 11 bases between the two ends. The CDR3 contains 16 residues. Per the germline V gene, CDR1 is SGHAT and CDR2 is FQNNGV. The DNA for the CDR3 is TGTGCCAGCAGCTTAATGGCCCCAGGCTCTGGAAACACCATATATTTT. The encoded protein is CASSLMAPGSGNTIYF.

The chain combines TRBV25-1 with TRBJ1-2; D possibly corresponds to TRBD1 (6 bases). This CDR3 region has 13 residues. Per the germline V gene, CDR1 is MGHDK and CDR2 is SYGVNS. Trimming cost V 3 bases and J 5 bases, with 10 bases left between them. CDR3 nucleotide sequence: TGTGCCAGCAGTGAGACAGGAAATTATGGCTACACCTTC. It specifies CASSETGNYGYTF.

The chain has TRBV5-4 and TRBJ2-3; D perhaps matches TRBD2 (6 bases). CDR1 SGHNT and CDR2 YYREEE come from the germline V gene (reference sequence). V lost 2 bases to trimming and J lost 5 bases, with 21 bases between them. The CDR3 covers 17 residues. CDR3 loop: CASSLTGGTRGEDTQYF. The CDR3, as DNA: TGTGCCAGCAGCTTAACTGGGGGGACGCGCGGAGAAGATACGCAGTATTTT.

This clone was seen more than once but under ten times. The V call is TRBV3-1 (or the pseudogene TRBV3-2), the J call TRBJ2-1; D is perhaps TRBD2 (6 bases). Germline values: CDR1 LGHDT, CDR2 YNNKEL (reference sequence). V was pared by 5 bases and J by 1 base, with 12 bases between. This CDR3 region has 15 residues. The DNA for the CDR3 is TGTGCCAGCAGCGACCGGGAGAAGTCCTACAATGAGCAGTTCTTC. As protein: CASSDREKSYNEQFF.

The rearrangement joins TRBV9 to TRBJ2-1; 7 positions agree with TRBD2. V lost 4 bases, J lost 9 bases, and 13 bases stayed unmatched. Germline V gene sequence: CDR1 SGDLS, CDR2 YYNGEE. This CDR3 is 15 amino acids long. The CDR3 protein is CASSSHGGGASEQFF. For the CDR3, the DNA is TGTGCCAGCAGCTCTCATGGGGGAGGGGCGAGTGAGCAGTTCTTC.

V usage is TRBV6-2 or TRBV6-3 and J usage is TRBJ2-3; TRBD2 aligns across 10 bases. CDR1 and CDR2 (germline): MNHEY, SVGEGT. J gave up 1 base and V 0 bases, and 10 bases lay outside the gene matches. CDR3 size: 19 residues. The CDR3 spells CASSYSTLKGLAGTDTQYF. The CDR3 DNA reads TGTGCCAGCAGTTACTCGACCCTTAAAGGACTAGCGGGCACAGATACGCAGTATTTT.

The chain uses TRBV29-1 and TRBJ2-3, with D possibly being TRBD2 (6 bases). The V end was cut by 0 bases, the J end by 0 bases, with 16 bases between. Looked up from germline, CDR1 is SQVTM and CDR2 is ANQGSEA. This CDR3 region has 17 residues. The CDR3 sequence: CSVEDQGGESSTDTQYF. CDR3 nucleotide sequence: TGCAGCGTTGAAGATCAAGGAGGGGAATCTAGCACAGATACGCAGTATTTT.

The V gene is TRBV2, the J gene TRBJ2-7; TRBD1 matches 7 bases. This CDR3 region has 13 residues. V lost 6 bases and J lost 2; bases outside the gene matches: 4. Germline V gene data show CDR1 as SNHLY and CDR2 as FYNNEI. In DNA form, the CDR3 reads TGTGCCAGCAGCCGGGACAGAGCCTACGAGCAGTACTTC. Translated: CASSRDRAYEQYF.

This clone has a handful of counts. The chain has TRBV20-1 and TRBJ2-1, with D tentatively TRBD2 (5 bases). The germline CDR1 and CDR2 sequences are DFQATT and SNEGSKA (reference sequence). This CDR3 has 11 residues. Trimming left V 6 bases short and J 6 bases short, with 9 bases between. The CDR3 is CSAREFNEQFF. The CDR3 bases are TGCAGTGCGAGGGAATTCAATGAGCAGTTCTTC.

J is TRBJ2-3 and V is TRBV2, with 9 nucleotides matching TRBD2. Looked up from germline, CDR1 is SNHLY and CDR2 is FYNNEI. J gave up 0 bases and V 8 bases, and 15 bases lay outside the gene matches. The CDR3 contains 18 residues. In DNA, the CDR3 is TGTGCCAGCTGCGTTGGGCTAGCGGGGATCACTAGCACAGATACGCAGTATTTT. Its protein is CASCVGLAGITSTDTQYF.

The CDR3 loop is CASSQDRVFNSPLHF. The DNA of the CDR3 is TGCGCCAGCAGCCAAGACAGGGTTTTTAATTCACCCCTCCACTTT. The rearrangement joins TRBV4-1 to TRBJ1-6, with D possibly TRBD1 on 5 matching bases. CDR3 length: 15 amino acids. Germline loops: CDR1 MGHRA, CDR2 YSYEKL. V lost 0 bases, J lost 6 bases, and 9 bases lay in between.

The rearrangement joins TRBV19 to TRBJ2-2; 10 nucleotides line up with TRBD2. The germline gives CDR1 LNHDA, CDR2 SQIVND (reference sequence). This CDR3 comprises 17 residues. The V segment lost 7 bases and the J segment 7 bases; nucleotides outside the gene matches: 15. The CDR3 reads CASTNIVLAGEVGELFF. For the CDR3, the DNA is TGTGCCAGTACCAATATAGTTCTAGCGGGAGAGGTCGGGGAGCTGTTTTTT.

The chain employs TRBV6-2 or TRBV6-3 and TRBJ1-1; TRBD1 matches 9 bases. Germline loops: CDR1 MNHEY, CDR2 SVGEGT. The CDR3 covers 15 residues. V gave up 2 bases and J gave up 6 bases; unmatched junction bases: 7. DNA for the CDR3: TGTGCCAGCAGTTACCAGACAGGGGGTTTGGCTGAAGCTTTCTTT. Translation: CASSYQTGGLAEAFF.

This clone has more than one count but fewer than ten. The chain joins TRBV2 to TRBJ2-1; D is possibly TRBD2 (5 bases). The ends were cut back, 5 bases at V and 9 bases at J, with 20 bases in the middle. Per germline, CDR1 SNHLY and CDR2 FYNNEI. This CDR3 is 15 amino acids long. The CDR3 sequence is CASSLPGTTSGEQFF. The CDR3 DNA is TGTGCCAGCAGTCTGCCGGGAACCACGTCAGGTGAGCAGTTCTTC. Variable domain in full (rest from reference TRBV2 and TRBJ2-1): EPEVTQTPSHQVTQMGQEVILRCVPISNHLYFYWYRQILGQKVEFLVSFYNNEISEKSEIFDDQFSVERPDGSNFTLKIRSTKLEDSAMYFCASSLPGTTSGEQFFGPGTRLTVL.

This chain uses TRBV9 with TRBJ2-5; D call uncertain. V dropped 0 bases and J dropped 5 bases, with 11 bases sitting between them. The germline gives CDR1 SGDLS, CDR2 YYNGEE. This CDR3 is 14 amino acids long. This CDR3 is CASSVDVLSETQYF. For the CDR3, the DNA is TGTGCCAGCAGCGTAGATGTCCTAAGTGAGACCCAGTACTTC. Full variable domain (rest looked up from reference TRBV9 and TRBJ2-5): DSGVTQTPKHLITATGQRVTLRCSPRSGDLSVYWYQQSLDQGLQFLIQYYNGEERAKGNILERFSAQQFPDLHSELNLSSLELGDSALYFCASSVDVLSETQYFGPGTRLLVL.

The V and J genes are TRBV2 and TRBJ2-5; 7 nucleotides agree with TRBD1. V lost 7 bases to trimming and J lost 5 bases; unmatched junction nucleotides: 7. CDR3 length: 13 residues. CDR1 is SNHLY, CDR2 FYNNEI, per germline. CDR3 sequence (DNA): TGTGCCAGCAAGATACAGGGGCCGGAGACCCAGTACTTC. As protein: CASKIQGPETQYF.

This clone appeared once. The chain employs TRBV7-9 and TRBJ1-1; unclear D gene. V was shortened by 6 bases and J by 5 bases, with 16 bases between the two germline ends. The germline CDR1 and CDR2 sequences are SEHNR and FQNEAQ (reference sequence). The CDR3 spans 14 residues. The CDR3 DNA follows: TGTGCCAGCAGTATGACTGCCTTGGTGACTGAAGCTTTCTTT. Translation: CASSMTALVTEAFF.

In DNA, the CDR3 is TGTGCCAGCCGCCAACAGGGGGCCTCGACCGGGGACACTGAAGCTTTCTTT. This gives the protein CASRQQGASTGDTEAFF. The rearrangement joins TRBV18 to TRBJ1-1; 9 bases fit TRBD1. The CDR3 extends over 17 amino acids. Germline V gives CDR1 KGHSH, CDR2 LQKENI. The V segment lost 8 bases and the J segment 3 bases; nucleotides outside the gene matches: 16.

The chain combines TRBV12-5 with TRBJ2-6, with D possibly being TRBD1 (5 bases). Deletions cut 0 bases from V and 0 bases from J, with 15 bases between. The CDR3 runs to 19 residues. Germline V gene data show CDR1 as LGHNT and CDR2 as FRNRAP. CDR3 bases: TGTGCTAGTGGTTTGGTAGGGGTGACAGCCCGCTCTGGGGCCAACGTCCTGACTTTC. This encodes CASGLVGVTARSGANVLTF.

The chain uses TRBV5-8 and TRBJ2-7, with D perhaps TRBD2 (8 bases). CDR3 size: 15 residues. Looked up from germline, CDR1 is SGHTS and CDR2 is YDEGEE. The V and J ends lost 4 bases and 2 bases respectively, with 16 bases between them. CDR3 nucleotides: TGTGCCAGCAGCCCGGGGGGGCAGGGGGCCTACGAGCAGTACTTC. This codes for CASSPGGQGAYEQYF.

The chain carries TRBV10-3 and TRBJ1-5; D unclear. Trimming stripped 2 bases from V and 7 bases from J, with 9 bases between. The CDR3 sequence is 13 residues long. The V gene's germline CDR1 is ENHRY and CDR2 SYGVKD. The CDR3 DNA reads TGTGCCATCAGTGAGGGGCCGGGACAGCCCCAGCATTTT. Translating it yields CAISEGPGQPQHF.

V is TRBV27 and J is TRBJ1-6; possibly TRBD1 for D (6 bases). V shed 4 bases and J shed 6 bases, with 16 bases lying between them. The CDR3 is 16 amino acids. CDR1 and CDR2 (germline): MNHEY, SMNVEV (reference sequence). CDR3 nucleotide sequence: TGTGCCAGCAGTTACCAGCCACAGGGACCTAATTCACCCCTCCACTTT. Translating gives CASSYQPQGPNSPLHF.

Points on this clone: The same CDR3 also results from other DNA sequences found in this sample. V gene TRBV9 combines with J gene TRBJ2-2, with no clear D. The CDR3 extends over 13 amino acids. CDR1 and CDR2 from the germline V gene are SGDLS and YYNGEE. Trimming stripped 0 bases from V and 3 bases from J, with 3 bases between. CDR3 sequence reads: CASSVAYTGELFF. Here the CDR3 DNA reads TGTGCCAGCAGCGTAGCGTACACCGGGGAGCTGTTTTTT. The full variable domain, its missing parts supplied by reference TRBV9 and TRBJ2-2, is DSGVTQTPKHLITATGQRVTLRCSPRSGDLSVYWYQQSLDQGLQFLIQYYNGEERAKGNILERFSAQQFPDLHSELNLSSLELGDSALYFCASSVAYTGELFFGEGSRLTVL.